This T cell receptor (beta chain) was recovered during a study of cytomegalovirus exposure and HLA in healthy donors. Overall study findings and caveats: As a later analysis revealed, most CMV-associated TCR beta chains appeared HLA-restricted. Presence/absence comparisons presumed near-even sequencing depth among donors.

The table lists this clone with a count of one. The antigen is undetermined. CDR1 SGHTA and CDR2 FQGTGA come from the germline V gene. This CDR3 is built from 16 residues. V lost 5 bases and J 0 bases, leaving 15 bases between the germline ends. The PCR made use of 60 Vbeta and 13 Jbeta primers. Profiling relied on immunoSEQ multiplex PCR, and the TCRdb table lists in-frame clones only, not all of them. The sample gives some 100,000 clones, roughly four fifths of which show up once; roughly 14% is in the top ten. This receptor was taken from a male donor in good health and CMV-seropositive. The chain has TRBV7-3 and TRBJ2-3; possibly TRBD2 for D (6 bases). The material sequenced was PBMCs. The CDR3 sequence is CASSLGGGPSTDTQYF. The CDR3 DNA reads TGTGCCAGCAGCCTCGGTGGAGGGCCCAGCACAGATACGCAGTATTTT.